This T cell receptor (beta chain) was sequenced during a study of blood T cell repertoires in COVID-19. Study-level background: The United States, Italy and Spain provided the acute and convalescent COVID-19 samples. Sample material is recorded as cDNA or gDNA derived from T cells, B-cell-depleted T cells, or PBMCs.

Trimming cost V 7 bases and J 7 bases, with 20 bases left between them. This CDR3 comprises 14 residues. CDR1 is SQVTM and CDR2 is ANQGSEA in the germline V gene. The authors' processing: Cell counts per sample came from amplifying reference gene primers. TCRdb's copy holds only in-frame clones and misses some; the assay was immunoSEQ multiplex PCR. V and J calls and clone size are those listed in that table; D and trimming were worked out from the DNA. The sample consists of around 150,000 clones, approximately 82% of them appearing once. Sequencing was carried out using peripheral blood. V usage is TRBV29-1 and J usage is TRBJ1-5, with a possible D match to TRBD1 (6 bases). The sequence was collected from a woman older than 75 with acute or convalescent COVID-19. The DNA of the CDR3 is TGCAGCGCCCTGGTCGGGGGGCGATGGCAGCCCCAGCATTTT. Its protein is CSALVGGRWQPQHF.